A single TCR beta chain is shown here with its context. CDR3 size: 13 residues. J gave up 4 bases and V 4 bases, and 1 base lay outside the gene matches. The sample originates from a study of T cell responses to AZD1222 COVID-19 vaccine. The assay was immunoSEQ multiplex PCR, and TCRdb's table has in-frame clones only and misses some. The repertoire consists of about 98,000 clones, with roughly 88% occurring once and the leading ten covering roughly 6%. The TCR originated in an adult in good health. The sample was peripheral blood, taken on day 0 of AZD1222 vaccination. The chain joins TRBV12-3 or TRBV12-4 to TRBJ2-7, with 10 bases fitting TRBD1. The chain's CDR3 is CASSWTGGYEQYF. In DNA form, the CDR3 reads TGTGCCAGCAGTTGGACAGGGGGGTACGAGCAGTACTTC.